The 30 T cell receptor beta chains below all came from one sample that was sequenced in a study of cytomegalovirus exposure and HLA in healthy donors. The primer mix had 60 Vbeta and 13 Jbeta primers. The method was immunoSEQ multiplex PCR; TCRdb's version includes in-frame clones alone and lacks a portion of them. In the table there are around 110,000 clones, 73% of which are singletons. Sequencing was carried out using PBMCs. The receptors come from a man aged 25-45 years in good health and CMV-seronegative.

The CDR3 is CASRRGGGSYEQYF. DNA of the CDR3: TGCGCCAGCCGACGGGGGGGCGGATCCTACGAGCAGTACTTC. The chain combines TRBV5-1 with TRBJ2-7, with 8 bases matching TRBD2. CDR3 length equals 14 residues. Trimming cost V 7 bases and J 1 base; bases outside gene matches: 7. Germline CDR1 and CDR2: SGHRS and YFSETQ.

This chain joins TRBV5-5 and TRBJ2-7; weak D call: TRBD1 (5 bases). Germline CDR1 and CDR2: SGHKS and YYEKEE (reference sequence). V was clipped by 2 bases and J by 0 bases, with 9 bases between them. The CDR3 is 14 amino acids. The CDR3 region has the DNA TGTGCCAGCAGCTTAAGAGACAGCTCCTACGAGCAGTACTTC. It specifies CASSLRDSSYEQYF. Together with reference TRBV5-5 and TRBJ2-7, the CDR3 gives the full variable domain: DAGVTQSPTHLIKTRGQQVTLRCSPISGHKSVSWYQQVLGQGPQFIFQYYEKEERGRGNFPDRFSARQFPNYSSELNVNALLLGDSALYLCASSLRDSSYEQYFGPGTRLTVT.

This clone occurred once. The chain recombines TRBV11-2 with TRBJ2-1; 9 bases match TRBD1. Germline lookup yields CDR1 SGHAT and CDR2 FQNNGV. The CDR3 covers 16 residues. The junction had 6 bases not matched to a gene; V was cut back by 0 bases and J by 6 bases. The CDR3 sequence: CASSLDFRDRVNEQFF. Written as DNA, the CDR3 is TGTGCCAGCAGCTTAGATTTCCGGGACAGGGTCAATGAGCAGTTCTTC.

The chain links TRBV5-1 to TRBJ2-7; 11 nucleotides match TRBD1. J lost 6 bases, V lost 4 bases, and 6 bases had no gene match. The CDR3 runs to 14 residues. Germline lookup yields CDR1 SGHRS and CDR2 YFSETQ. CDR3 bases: TGCGCCAGCAGCGCGGGACAGGGGGAGGTCGAGCAGTACTTC. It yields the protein CASSAGQGEVEQYF.

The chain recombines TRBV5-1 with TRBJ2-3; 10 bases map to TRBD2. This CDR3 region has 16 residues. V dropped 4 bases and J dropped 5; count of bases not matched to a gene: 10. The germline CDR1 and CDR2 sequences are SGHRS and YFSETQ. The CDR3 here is CASSPPLAGTGDTQYF. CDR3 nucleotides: TGCGCCAGCAGCCCACCACTAGCGGGAACCGGAGATACGCAGTATTTT. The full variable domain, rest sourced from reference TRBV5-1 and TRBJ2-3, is KAGVTQTPRYLIKTRGQQVTLSCSPISGHRSVSWYQQTPGQGLQFLFEYFSETQRNKGNFPGRFSGRQFSNSRSEMNVSTLELGDSALYLCASSPPLAGTGDTQYFGPGTRLTVL.

The CDR3 loop reads CATSHRGLYEQYF. The DNA of the CDR3 is TGTGCCACCTCTCACAGGGGGCTCTACGAGCAGTACTTC. The chain employs TRBV6-1 and TRBJ2-7, with 9 bases aligning to TRBD1. CDR1 and CDR2 (germline): MNHNS, SASEGT. The CDR3 is made up of 13 amino acids. The V segment lost 10 bases and the J segment 3 bases; nucleotides outside the gene matches: 7.

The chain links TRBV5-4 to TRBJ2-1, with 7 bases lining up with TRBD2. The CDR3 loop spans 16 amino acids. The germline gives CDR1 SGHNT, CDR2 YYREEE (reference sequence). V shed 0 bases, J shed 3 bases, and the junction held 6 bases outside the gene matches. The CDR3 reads CASSLGGEGYYNEQFF. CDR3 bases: TGTGCCAGCAGCTTGGGCGGGGAGGGTTACTACAATGAGCAGTTCTTC. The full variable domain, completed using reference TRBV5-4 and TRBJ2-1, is ETGVTQSPTHLIKTRGQQVTLRCSSQSGHNTVSWYQQALGQGPQFIFQYYREEENGRGNFPPRFSGLQFPNYSSELNVNALELDDSALYLCASSLGGEGYYNEQFFGPGTRLTVL.

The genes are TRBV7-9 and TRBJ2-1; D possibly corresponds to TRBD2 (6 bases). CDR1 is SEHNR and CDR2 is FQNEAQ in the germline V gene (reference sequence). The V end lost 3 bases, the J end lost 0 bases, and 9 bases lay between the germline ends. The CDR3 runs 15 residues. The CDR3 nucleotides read TGTGCCAGCAGCTTGACCGGGAGCTCCTACAATGAGCAGTTCTTC. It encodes CASSLTGSSYNEQFF.

The CDR3 here is CASSFGTSGAYEQYF. CDR3 nucleotide sequence: TGCGCCAGCAGCTTCGGGACTAGCGGAGCCTACGAGCAGTACTTC. This chain joins TRBV4-1 and TRBJ2-7; 11 nucleotides align to TRBD2. The germline gives CDR1 MGHRA, CDR2 YSYEKL. V shed 5 bases and J 2 bases; nucleotides not matched to a gene: 5. The CDR3 has 15 amino acids.

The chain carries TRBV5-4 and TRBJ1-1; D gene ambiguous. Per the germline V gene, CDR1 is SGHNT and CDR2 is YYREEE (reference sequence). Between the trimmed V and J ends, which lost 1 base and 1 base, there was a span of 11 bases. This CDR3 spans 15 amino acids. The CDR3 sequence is CASSLNTGTNTEAFF. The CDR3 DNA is TGTGCCAGCAGCTTGAATACGGGAACGAACACTGAAGCTTTCTTT.

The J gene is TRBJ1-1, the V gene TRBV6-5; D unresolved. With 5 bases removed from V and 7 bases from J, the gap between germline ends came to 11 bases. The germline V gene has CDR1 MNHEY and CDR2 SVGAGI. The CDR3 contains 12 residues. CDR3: CASSETGGEAFF. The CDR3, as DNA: TGTGCCAGCAGTGAAACTGGAGGTGAAGCTTTCTTT.

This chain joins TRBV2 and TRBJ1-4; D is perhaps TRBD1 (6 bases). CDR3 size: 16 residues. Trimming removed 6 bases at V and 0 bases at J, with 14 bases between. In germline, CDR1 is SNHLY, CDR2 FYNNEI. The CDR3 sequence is CASSPRQASTNEKLFF. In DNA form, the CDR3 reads TGTGCCAGCAGCCCCCGACAGGCCTCAACTAATGAAAAACTGTTTTTT.

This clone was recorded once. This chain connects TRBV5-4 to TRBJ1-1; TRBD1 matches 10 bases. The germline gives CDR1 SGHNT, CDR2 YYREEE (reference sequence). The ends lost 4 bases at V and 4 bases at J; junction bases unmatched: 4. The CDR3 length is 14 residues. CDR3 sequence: CASSPRTGGTEAFF. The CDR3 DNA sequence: TGTGCCAGCAGCCCTAGGACAGGGGGCACTGAAGCTTTCTTT. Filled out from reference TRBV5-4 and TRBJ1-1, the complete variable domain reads ETGVTQSPTHLIKTRGQQVTLRCSSQSGHNTVSWYQQALGQGPQFIFQYYREEENGRGNFPPRFSGLQFPNYSSELNVNALELDDSALYLCASSPRTGGTEAFFGQGTRLTVV.

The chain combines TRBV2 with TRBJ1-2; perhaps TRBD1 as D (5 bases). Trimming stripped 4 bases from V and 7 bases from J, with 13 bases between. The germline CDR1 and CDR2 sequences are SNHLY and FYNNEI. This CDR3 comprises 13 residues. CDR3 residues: CASSGQVGPGYTF. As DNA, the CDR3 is TGTGCCAGCAGTGGGCAGGTGGGGCCTGGCTACACCTTC.

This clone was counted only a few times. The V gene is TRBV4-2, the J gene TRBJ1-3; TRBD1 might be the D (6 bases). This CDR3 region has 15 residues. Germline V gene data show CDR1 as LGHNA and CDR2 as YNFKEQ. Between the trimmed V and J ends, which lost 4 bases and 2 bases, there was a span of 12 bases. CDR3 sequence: CASSRGPGPGNTIYF. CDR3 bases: TGTGCCAGCAGCCGGGGGCCCGGGCCTGGAAACACCATATATTTT.

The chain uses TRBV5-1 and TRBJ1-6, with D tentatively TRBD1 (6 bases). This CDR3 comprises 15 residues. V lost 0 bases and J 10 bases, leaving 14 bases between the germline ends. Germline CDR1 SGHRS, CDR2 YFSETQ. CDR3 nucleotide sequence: TGCGCCAGCAGCTTGGCACAGGGAGGGGCCTCACCCCTCCACTTT. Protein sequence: CASSLAQGGASPLHF. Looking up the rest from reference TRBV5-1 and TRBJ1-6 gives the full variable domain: KAGVTQTPRYLIKTRGQQVTLSCSPISGHRSVSWYQQTPGQGLQFLFEYFSETQRNKGNFPGRFSGRQFSNSRSEMNVSTLELGDSALYLCASSLAQGGASPLHFGNGTRLTVT.

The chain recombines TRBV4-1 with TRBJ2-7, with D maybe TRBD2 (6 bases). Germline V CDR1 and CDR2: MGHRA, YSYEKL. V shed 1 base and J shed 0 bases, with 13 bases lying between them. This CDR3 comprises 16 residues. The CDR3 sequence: CASSQAGTFSSYEQYF. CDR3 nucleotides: TGCGCCAGCAGCCAAGCCGGGACTTTTAGCTCCTACGAGCAGTACTTC.

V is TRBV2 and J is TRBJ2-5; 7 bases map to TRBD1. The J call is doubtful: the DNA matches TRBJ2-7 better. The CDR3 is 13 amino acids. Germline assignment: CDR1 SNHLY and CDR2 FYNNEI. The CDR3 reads CASSSRDSYEQYF. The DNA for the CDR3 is TGTGCCAGCAGTTCCCGGGACAGCTACGAGCAGTACTTC.

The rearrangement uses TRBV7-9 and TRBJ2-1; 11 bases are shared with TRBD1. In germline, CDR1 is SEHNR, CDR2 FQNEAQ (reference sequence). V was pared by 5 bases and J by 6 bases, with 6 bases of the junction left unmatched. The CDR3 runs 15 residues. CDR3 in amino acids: CASSRSGTGGNEQFF. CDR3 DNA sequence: TGTGCCAGCAGCCGATCCGGGACAGGGGGCAATGAGCAGTTCTTC.

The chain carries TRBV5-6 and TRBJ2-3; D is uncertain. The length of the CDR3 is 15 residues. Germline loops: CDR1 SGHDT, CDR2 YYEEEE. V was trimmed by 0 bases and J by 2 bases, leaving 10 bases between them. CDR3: CASSLVRSHTDTQYF. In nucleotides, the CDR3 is TGTGCCAGCAGCTTGGTGCGGAGCCACACAGATACGCAGTATTTT.

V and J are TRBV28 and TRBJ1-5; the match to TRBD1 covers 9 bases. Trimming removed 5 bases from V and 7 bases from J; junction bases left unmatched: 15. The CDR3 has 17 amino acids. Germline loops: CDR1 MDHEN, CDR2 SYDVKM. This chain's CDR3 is CASSTTSGTGYRQPQHF. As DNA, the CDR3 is TGTGCCAGCAGTACGACCTCAGGGACAGGGTACCGGCAGCCCCAGCATTTT.

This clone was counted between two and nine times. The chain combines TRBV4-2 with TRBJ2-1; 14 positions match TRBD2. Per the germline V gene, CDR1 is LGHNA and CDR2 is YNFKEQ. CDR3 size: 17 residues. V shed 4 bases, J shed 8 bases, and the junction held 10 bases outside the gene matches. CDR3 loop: CASSPRPGTSGGDEQFF. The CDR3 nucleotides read TGTGCCAGCAGCCCTCGACCCGGGACTAGCGGGGGCGATGAGCAGTTCTTC.

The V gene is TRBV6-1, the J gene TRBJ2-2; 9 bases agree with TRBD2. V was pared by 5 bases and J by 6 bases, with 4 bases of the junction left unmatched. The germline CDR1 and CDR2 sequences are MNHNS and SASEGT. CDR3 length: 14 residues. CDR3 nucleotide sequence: TGTGCCAGCAGTTTAGCGGGAGTCCCCGGGGAGCTGTTTTTT. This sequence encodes CASSLAGVPGELFF.

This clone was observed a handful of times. The chain's CDR3 is CASRPSGREVNYGYTF. CDR3 bases: TGTGCCAGCAGGCCCTCCGGGAGGGAAGTAAACTATGGCTACACCTTC. The chain has TRBV5-8 and TRBJ1-2; no definite D call. Trimming stripped 5 bases from V and 2 bases from J, with 19 bases between. This CDR3 has 16 residues. Germline V gene sequence: CDR1 SGHTS, CDR2 YDEGEE.

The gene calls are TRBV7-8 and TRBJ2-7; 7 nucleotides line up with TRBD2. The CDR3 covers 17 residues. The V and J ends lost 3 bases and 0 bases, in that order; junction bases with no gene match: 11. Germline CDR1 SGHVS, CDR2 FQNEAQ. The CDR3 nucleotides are TGTGCCAGCAGCTTGGGCTTTGGGGGGGTCAACTCCTACGAGCAGTACTTC. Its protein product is CASSLGFGGVNSYEQYF.

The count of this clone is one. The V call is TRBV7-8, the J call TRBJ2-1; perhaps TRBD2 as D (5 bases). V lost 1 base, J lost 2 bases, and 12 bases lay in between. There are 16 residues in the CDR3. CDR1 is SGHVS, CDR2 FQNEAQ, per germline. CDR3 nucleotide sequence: TGTGCCAGCAGCTTAGGAAGCGGTAACACCTACAATGAGCAGTTCTTC. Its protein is CASSLGSGNTYNEQFF.

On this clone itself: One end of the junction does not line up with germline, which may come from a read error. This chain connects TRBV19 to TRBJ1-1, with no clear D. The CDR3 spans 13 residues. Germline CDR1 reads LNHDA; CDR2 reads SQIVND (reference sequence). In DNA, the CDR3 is TGTGCCAGTAGGCTAGGAGAGAACGCTGAAGCTTTCTTT. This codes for CASRLGENAEAFF.

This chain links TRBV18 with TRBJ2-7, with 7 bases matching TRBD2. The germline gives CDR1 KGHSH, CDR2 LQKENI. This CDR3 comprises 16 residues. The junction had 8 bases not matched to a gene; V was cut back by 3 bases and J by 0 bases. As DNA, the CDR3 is TGTGCCAGCTCACCTGGCGGGGGATTGAGCTCCTACGAGCAGTACTTC. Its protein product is CASSPGGGLSSYEQYF.

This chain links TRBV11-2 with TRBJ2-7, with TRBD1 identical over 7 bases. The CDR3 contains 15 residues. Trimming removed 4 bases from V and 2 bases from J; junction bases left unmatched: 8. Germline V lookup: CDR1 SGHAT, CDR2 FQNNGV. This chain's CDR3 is CASSWGSQGTYEQYF. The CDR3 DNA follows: TGTGCCAGCAGCTGGGGCTCACAGGGGACCTACGAGCAGTACTTC.

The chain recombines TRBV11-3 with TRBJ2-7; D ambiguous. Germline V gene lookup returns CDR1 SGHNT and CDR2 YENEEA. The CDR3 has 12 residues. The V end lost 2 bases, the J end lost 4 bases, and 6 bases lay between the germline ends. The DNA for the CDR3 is TGTGCCAGCAGCTTATCAGGATACGAGCAGTACTTC. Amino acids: CASSLSGYEQYF.